The T cell receptor beta chain described here comes from a study of CD8 T cells in ankylosing spondylitis. Germline CDR1 and CDR2: SNHLY and FYNNEI. This CDR3 region has 12 residues. The V and J ends lost 3 bases and 7 bases respectively, with 7 bases between them. The sample holds a few counts of this clonotype. Antigen specificity is unknown. MiXCR, run by TCRdb on the 5' RACE reads, gives a single entry per CDR3 protein. This table holds under 850,000 distinct CDR3 sequences, 15% to 20% found once. Regarding the study as a whole: A motif in TCR beta, a set of roughly 8 highly homologous variants, appeared characteristic of ankylosing spondylitis blood.

The receptor's source is a male donor with ankylosing spondylitis. What was sequenced was blood, either unsorted or a sorted T cell fraction (not recorded which). The rearrangement links TRBV2 to TRBJ1-5; D unresolved. The CDR3 coding sequence is TGTGCCAGCAGTGACTCAGCACAGCCCCAGCATTTT. Amino acid sequence: CASSDSAQPQHF.